The 14 T cell receptor beta chains below come from one sample, sequenced in a study of shared clonotypes between healthy human individuals. Method: immunoSEQ multiplex PCR; TCRdb's copy keeps in-frame clones and lacks some. Counted here are roughly 1,100,000 clones, around 75% occurring once; the ten biggest clones make up over 1.3%. The sequencing input was memory CD4+ T cells sorted from blood. Subset in this sample: CD45RA-negative fraction. These receptors were obtained from a man between 18 and 29 years old in good health.

This chain joins TRBV7-9 and TRBJ1-4; D possibly corresponds to TRBD1 (6 bases). The CDR3 covers 14 residues. Trimming left V 4 bases short and J 7 bases short, with 13 bases between. Germline V gene sequence: CDR1 SEHNR, CDR2 FQNEAQ (reference sequence). The CDR3: CASSSQGEGEKLFF. In DNA form, the CDR3 reads TGTGCCAGCAGCTCACAGGGAGAAGGTGAAAAACTGTTTTTT.

The rearrangement joins TRBV6-1 to TRBJ2-1, with D tentatively TRBD1 (6 bases). The CDR3 extends over 14 amino acids. The germline V gene encodes CDR1 MNHNS and CDR2 SASEGT. V lost 8 bases, J lost 4 bases, and 15 bases lay in between. The CDR3 coding sequence is TGTGCCAGCGTTTCCAGGGGACCATACAATGAGCAGTTCTTC. This translates into CASVSRGPYNEQFF.

This clone was detected ten times or more. This specimen includes other DNA sequences encoding the same CDR3. V usage is TRBV6-1 and J usage is TRBJ2-6; D gene uncertain. The germline V gene encodes CDR1 MNHNS and CDR2 SASEGT. The CDR3 is 15 residues long. V shed 2 bases and J shed 0 bases, with 5 bases lying between them. DNA for the CDR3: TGTGCCAGCAGTGAAAGACCCTCTGGGGCCAACGTCCTGACTTTC. Translated, it gives CASSERPSGANVLTF.

V is TRBV28 and J is TRBJ2-7; D perhaps matches TRBD2 (6 bases). Germline CDR1 is MDHEN and CDR2 is SYDVKM. Trimming took 1 base from V and 1 from J, leaving 8 bases between them. The CDR3 length is 14 residues. CDR3 nucleotides: TGTGCCAGCAGTTTATATGGGGGGTCCTACGAGCAGTACTTC. Translation gives CASSLYGGSYEQYF.

This chain links TRBV7-2 with TRBJ2-1; no definite D call. The germline V gene encodes CDR1 SGHTA and CDR2 FQGNSA. V lost 2 bases and J lost 0, with 8 bases in between. The CDR3 has 15 residues. CDR3 sequence reads: CASSLLPSSYNEQFF. The CDR3 DNA sequence: TGTGCCAGCAGCTTACTTCCTAGCTCCTACAATGAGCAGTTCTTC.

The chain employs TRBV28 and TRBJ2-2; TRBD1 might be the D (5 bases). V shed 4 bases and J shed 6 bases, with 18 bases lying between them. CDR3 length: 16 residues. The germline gives CDR1 MDHEN, CDR2 SYDVKM. The CDR3 loop is CASSSAGRHESGELFF. CDR3 bases: TGTGCCAGCAGTTCCGCAGGGCGTCATGAGTCCGGGGAGCTGTTTTTT.

The chain employs TRBV9 and TRBJ1-3; D is possibly TRBD1 (5 bases). The CDR3 runs 18 residues. Deletions cut 0 bases from V and 0 bases from J, with 16 bases between. Germline V gene lookup returns CDR1 SGDLS and CDR2 YYNGEE. CDR3 sequence: CASSVEGSRLLSGNTIYF. CDR3 sequence (DNA): TGTGCCAGCAGCGTAGAGGGGAGCAGGCTACTCTCTGGAAACACCATATATTTT.

The V gene is TRBV5-1, the J gene TRBJ1-4, with a weak D call TRBD1 (5 bases). From germline, CDR1 is SGHRS and CDR2 YFSETQ. The CDR3 consists of 14 residues. Trimming took 1 base from V and 8 from J, leaving 12 bases between them. The CDR3 protein is CASSLRGRDEKLFF. Written as DNA, the CDR3 is TGCGCCAGCAGCTTGAGGGGCAGGGACGAAAAACTGTTTTTT.

This clone was counted only a few times. The J gene is TRBJ1-5, the V gene TRBV30; D might be TRBD1 (6 bases). The CDR3 sequence is 16 residues long. Trimming took 5 bases from V and 2 from J, leaving 19 bases between them. CDR1 GTSNPN and CDR2 SVGIG come from the germline V gene (reference sequence). Here the CDR3 reads CAWALGGQVGNQPQHF. The CDR3 nucleotides are TGTGCCTGGGCCCTCGGGGGGCAGGTGGGCAATCAGCCCCAGCATTTT.

The chain uses TRBV30 and TRBJ2-2; no firm D call. CDR3 size: 14 residues. Germline-derived CDR1 and CDR2 are GTSNPN and SVGIG (reference sequence). Trimming took off 5 bases at V and 4 bases at J, with 14 bases between the two ends. CDR3 residues: CAWADGWFTGELFF. In DNA form, the CDR3 reads TGTGCCTGGGCGGATGGGTGGTTCACCGGGGAGCTGTTTTTT. Based on the CDR3 plus reference TRBV30 and TRBJ2-2, the full variable domain is SQTIHQWPATLVQPVGSPLSLECTVEGTSNPNLYWYRQAAGRGLQLLFYSVGIGQISSEVPQNLSASRPQDRQFILSSKKLLLSDSGFYLCAWADGWFTGELFFGEGSRLTVL.

The chain is built from TRBV5-1 and TRBJ2-3; D might be TRBD1 (7 bases). CDR3 size: 14 residues. Trimming cost V 4 bases and J 3 bases, with 12 bases left between them. The germline gives CDR1 SGHRS, CDR2 YFSETQ. CDR3 residues: CASSQGGSTDTQYF. CDR3 nucleotides: TGCGCCAGCAGCCAGGGGGGCTCGACAGATACGCAGTATTTT.

V gene TRBV30 combines with J gene TRBJ2-4, with D possibly TRBD1 on 5 matching bases. CDR1 is GTSNPN and CDR2 is SVGIG in the germline V gene (reference sequence). CDR3 length: 12 residues. V lost 8 bases and J lost 0, with 8 bases in between. CDR3 protein: CAGREAKNIQYF. The CDR3 DNA is TGTGCCGGCAGGGAAGCCAAAAACATTCAGTACTTC.

The chain carries TRBV1 and TRBJ2-1; the table's D call, TRBD2, was not checked against the DNA. TRBV1 is listed as a pseudogene. CDR3 length: 17 amino acids. The CDR3 is CTSSQDRKLAIHNEQFF. The CDR3 DNA follows: TGCACCAGCAGCCAAGATCGAAAACTAGCGATTCACAATGAGCAGTTCTTC.

V and J are TRBV4-1 and TRBJ1-1; D call uncertain. Germline V lookup: CDR1 MGHRA, CDR2 YSYEKL. Trimming left V 0 bases short and J 1 base short, with 18 bases between. The CDR3 extends over 18 amino acids. The CDR3 loop reads CASSQEKVLGPRNTEAFF. For the CDR3, the DNA is TGCGCCAGCAGCCAAGAAAAAGTCTTGGGCCCTCGGAACACTGAAGCTTTCTTT.